The rows below give T cell receptor beta chains drawn from one sample of a study of identical twins. One entry per CDR3 protein results from TCRdb running MiXCR on the 5' RACE reads. The sample contains more than 650,000 distinct CDR3 sequences, less than 7% of which appear only once. The specimen was naive T cells sorted from blood. These receptors were collected from a man aged 18 to 29 in good health. CDR3s include the opening cysteine and the closing phenylalanine or tryptophan. Fields, in order: D gene, clone size, V gene, J gene, CDR3 DNA, CDR3 protein. D genes are given only for firm matches. Size is stated for part of the rows, as once, few or many counts, or as a class when the clone is expanded.

D gene: NA; clone size: many; V gene: TRBV11-2; J gene: TRBJ2-7; CDR3 DNA: TGTGCCAGCAGCCCGCTCGCCTACGAGCAGTACTTC; CDR3 protein: CASSPLAYEQYF
D gene: TRBD1; clone size: few; V gene: TRBV5-5; J gene: TRBJ1-4; CDR3 DNA: TGTGCCAGCAGCTTTAAGGGACAGTTCGCAACTAATGAAAAACTGTTTTTT; CDR3 protein: CASSFKGQFATNEKLFF
D gene: TRBD1; clone size: many; V gene: TRBV4-3; J gene: TRBJ1-1; CDR3 DNA: TGCGCCAGCAGCCAAGATTCCCGACAGGGACGCACTGAAGCTTTCTTT; CDR3 protein: CASSQDSRQGRTEAFF
D gene: TRBD2; clone size: few; V gene: TRBV6-2/TRBV6-3; J gene: TRBJ2-2; CDR3 DNA: TGTGCCAGCAGTCCCTTACGGACTAGAACCGGGGAGCTGTTTTTT; CDR3 protein: CASSPLRTRTGELFF
D gene: TRBD2; clone size: many; V gene: TRBV20-1; J gene: TRBJ2-7; CDR3 DNA: TGCAGTGCCACACCGACTAGCGGGGCCTCCGAGCAGTACTTC; CDR3 protein: CSATPTSGASEQYF
D gene: NA; clone size: many; V gene: TRBV5-1; J gene: TRBJ2-1; CDR3 DNA: TGCGCCAGCAGCTTGGGCCAGGACTTCTACAATGAGCAGTTCTTC; CDR3 protein: CASSLGQDFYNEQFF
D gene: NA; clone size: many; V gene: TRBV5-1; J gene: TRBJ2-7; CDR3 DNA: TGCGCCAGCAGCTTGCGAGAGGGGGAGCAGTACTTC; CDR3 protein: CASSLREGEQYF
D gene: NA; clone size: NA; V gene: TRBV6-4; J gene: TRBJ2-6; CDR3 DNA: TGTGCCAGCAGTGAGGAGGGGGCCACCCTCTCTGGGGCCAACGTCCTGACTTTC; CDR3 protein: CASSEEGATLSGANVLTF
D gene: NA; clone size: few; V gene: TRBV6-1; J gene: TRBJ1-5; CDR3 DNA: TGTGCCAGCAGTGATCCCAAGTCCGAGAGTCAGCCCCAGCATTTT; CDR3 protein: CASSDPKSESQPQHF
D gene: NA; clone size: many; V gene: TRBV27; J gene: TRBJ2-4; CDR3 DNA: TGTGCCAGCAGCCCCGAGGGCCTACACAAAAACATTCAGTACTTC; CDR3 protein: CASSPEGLHKNIQYF
D gene: NA; clone size: many; V gene: TRBV28; J gene: TRBJ1-2; CDR3 DNA: TGTGCCAGCAGTTTACTGGGGTTAAGCTATGGCTACACCTTC; CDR3 protein: CASSLLGLSYGYTF
D gene: NA; clone size: few; V gene: TRBV7-9; J gene: TRBJ2-4; CDR3 DNA: TGTGCCAGCAGCTTAGTACCGGGGGCGTCCAAAAACATTCAGTACTTC; CDR3 protein: CASSLVPGASKNIQYF
D gene: NA; clone size: many; V gene: TRBV6-2/TRBV6-3; J gene: TRBJ2-1; CDR3 DNA: TGTGCCAGCAGCATTTCAAGTTGGGGAGACGAGCAGTTCTTC; CDR3 protein: CASSISSWGDEQFF
D gene: NA; clone size: many; V gene: TRBV24-1; J gene: TRBJ2-2; CDR3 DNA: TGTGCCACCAGTGATTCATCGACCACCGGGGAGCTGTTTTTT; CDR3 protein: CATSDSSTTGELFF
D gene: NA; clone size: few; V gene: TRBV15; J gene: TRBJ1-2; CDR3 DNA: TGTGCCACCGGGGACGGTAGCTATGGCTACACCTTC; CDR3 protein: CATGDGSYGYTF
D gene: TRBD1; clone size: many; V gene: TRBV7-9; J gene: TRBJ1-2; CDR3 DNA: TGTGCCAGCAGCTTAGGGACAGGGACTAACTATGGCTACACCTTC; CDR3 protein: CASSLGTGTNYGYTF
D gene: TRBD2; clone size: many; V gene: TRBV10-3; J gene: TRBJ2-1; CDR3 DNA: TGTGCCATCAGTGAGACACAACCCTGGACTAGCGGGACGAACAATGAGCAGTTCTTC; CDR3 protein: CAISETQPWTSGTNNEQFF
D gene: NA; clone size: many; V gene: TRBV6-5; J gene: TRBJ1-5; CDR3 DNA: TGTGCCACCAGGGTAAATCAGCCCCAGCATTTT; CDR3 protein: CATRVNQPQHF
D gene: NA; clone size: many; V gene: TRBV28; J gene: TRBJ2-7; CDR3 DNA: TGTGCCAGCGGCCGGGACCCATACGAGCAGTACTTC; CDR3 protein: CASGRDPYEQYF
D gene: TRBD1; clone size: many; V gene: TRBV12-3/TRBV12-4; J gene: TRBJ2-1; CDR3 DNA: TGTGCCAGCAGTTTTGGGACAGGGCGGTACAATGAGCAGTTCTTC; CDR3 protein: CASSFGTGRYNEQFF
D gene: TRBD1; clone size: many; V gene: TRBV5-5; J gene: TRBJ2-1; CDR3 DNA: TGTGCCAGCAGCCCGGGACAGGGGGCTGGCAATGAGCAGTTCTTC; CDR3 protein: CASSPGQGAGNEQFF
D gene: NA; clone size: few; V gene: TRBV12-3/TRBV12-4; J gene: TRBJ1-2; CDR3 DNA: TGTGCCAGCAGTTTCTATGGGGCAGGGGGCTACACCTTC; CDR3 protein: CASSFYGAGGYTF
D gene: NA; clone size: many; V gene: TRBV9; J gene: TRBJ1-6; CDR3 DNA: TGTGCCAGCAGCGACAGAGACTCCAATTCACCCCTCCACTTT; CDR3 protein: CASSDRDSNSPLHF
D gene: NA; clone size: NA; V gene: TRBV6-1; J gene: TRBJ2-7; CDR3 DNA: TGTGCCAGCAGGCCGACAATATCCTACGAGCAGTACTTC; CDR3 protein: CASRPTISYEQYF
D gene: TRBD1; clone size: NA; V gene: TRBV5-1; J gene: TRBJ1-2; CDR3 DNA: TGCGCCAGCAGCCCCGTACAGGGGAGAGCTAACTATGGCTACACCTTC; CDR3 protein: CASSPVQGRANYGYTF
D gene: NA; clone size: few; V gene: TRBV5-1; J gene: TRBJ2-7; CDR3 DNA: TGCGCCAGCAGCCCCAGGGATATGACCTACGAGCAGTACTTC; CDR3 protein: CASSPRDMTYEQYF
D gene: TRBD2; clone size: many; V gene: TRBV29-1; J gene: TRBJ2-1; CDR3 DNA: TGCAGCGTGCAACCTCGGACTAGCGGGAGCAGTGGGGATGAGCAGTTCTTC; CDR3 protein: CSVQPRTSGSSGDEQFF
D gene: NA; clone size: NA; V gene: TRBV7-9; J gene: TRBJ2-5; CDR3 DNA: TGTGCCAGCAGCTTGGCAGTACACCCCCAAGAGACCCAGTACTTC; CDR3 protein: CASSLAVHPQETQYF
D gene: NA; clone size: few; V gene: TRBV12-3/TRBV12-4; J gene: TRBJ1-4; CDR3 DNA: TGTGCCAGCAGTTCCCCCCAGGGAGGAAAACTGTTTTTT; CDR3 protein: CASSSPQGGKLFF
D gene: NA; clone size: many; V gene: TRBV27; J gene: TRBJ2-7; CDR3 DNA: TGTGCCAGCAGTCCGGGGCATACCTACGAGCAGTACTTC; CDR3 protein: CASSPGHTYEQYF
D gene: TRBD2; clone size: NA; V gene: TRBV5-4; J gene: TRBJ2-2; CDR3 DNA: TGTGCCAGCAGCTTGCTCGGAGGTAGTAGCGGGAGGGTCACCGGGGAGCTGTTTTTT; CDR3 protein: CASSLLGGSSGRVTGELFF
D gene: NA; clone size: many; V gene: TRBV29-1; J gene: TRBJ2-3; CDR3 DNA: TGCAGCGTTGAACGTCGGCTAGCAAGGACAGATACGCAGTATTTT; CDR3 protein: CSVERRLARTDTQYF
D gene: NA; clone size: NA; V gene: TRBV3-1; J gene: TRBJ2-5; CDR3 DNA: TGTGCCAGCAGCCAAATAGGGGACTTTCAAGAGACCCAGTACTTC; CDR3 protein: CASSQIGDFQETQYF
D gene: NA; clone size: many; V gene: TRBV20-1; J gene: TRBJ1-3; CDR3 DNA: TGCAGTGCCCAACGGGGGGACTCTGGAAACACCATATATTTT; CDR3 protein: CSAQRGDSGNTIYF
D gene: NA; clone size: many; V gene: TRBV15; J gene: TRBJ2-1; CDR3 DNA: TGTGCCACCAGCAGAGATCCAACCAGGGCTCATGAGCAGTTCTTC; CDR3 protein: CATSRDPTRAHEQFF
D gene: NA; clone size: NA; V gene: TRBV7-2; J gene: TRBJ2-1; CDR3 DNA: TGTGCCAGTACACATCGGAGGGGGGAGCAGTTCTTC; CDR3 protein: CASTHRRGEQFF
D gene: NA; clone size: many; V gene: TRBV7-9; J gene: TRBJ2-3; CDR3 DNA: TGTGCCAGCAGCCCGAGACCCGGAGGCACAGATACGCAGTATTTT; CDR3 protein: CASSPRPGGTDTQYF
D gene: TRBD2; clone size: few; V gene: TRBV6-2/TRBV6-3; J gene: TRBJ2-2; CDR3 DNA: TGTGCCAGCAGCATCATAGCGGGAGAGGAGTTCACCGGGGAGCTGTTTTTT; CDR3 protein: CASSIIAGEEFTGELFF
D gene: TRBD2; clone size: NA; V gene: TRBV29-1; J gene: TRBJ2-7; CDR3 DNA: TGCAGCGTTGGGGCCGGGTGGGAGGGCGGCGAGCAGTACTTC; CDR3 protein: CSVGAGWEGGEQYF
D gene: NA; clone size: many; V gene: TRBV7-2; J gene: TRBJ2-3; CDR3 DNA: TGTGCCAGCAGCTTAGACAGAAACACAGATACGCAGTATTTT; CDR3 protein: CASSLDRNTDTQYF
D gene: NA; clone size: many; V gene: TRBV27; J gene: TRBJ2-3; CDR3 DNA: TGTGCCAGCAGTAAGGGCCGGGGGGATACGCAGTATTTT; CDR3 protein: CASSKGRGDTQYF
D gene: NA; clone size: many; V gene: TRBV27; J gene: TRBJ1-6; CDR3 DNA: TGTGCCAGCAGTCCGGGAGGTGGAAATTCACCCCTCCACTTT; CDR3 protein: CASSPGGGNSPLHF
D gene: TRBD2; clone size: few; V gene: TRBV7-9; J gene: TRBJ2-3; CDR3 DNA: TGTGCCAGCAGCGCCTCGGGGGAGGGCCCAGATACGCAGTATTTT; CDR3 protein: CASSASGEGPDTQYF